The entry below describes one TCR beta chain. Using immunoSEQ multiplex PCR, the repertoire was profiled, and TCRdb retains in-frame clones only, with some absent. The table includes some 46,000 clones, roughly 94% detected once. This record belongs to a study of human thymus T cells. CDR1 is SGHNT, CDR2 YENEEA, per germline. The length of the CDR3 is 14 residues. Deletions cut 4 bases from V and 3 bases from J, with 12 bases between. Specimen: blood. The receptor was isolated from a girl in the first two years of life with a congenital heart defect but otherwise immunologically healthy. The chain carries TRBV11-3 and TRBJ1-2; D remains unclear. For the CDR3, the DNA is TGTGCCAGCAGCTGGCACACCAAGGACTATGGCTACACCTTC. It codes for CASSWHTKDYGYTF.